The clone carrying this TCR beta chain came up a few times. Its antigen remains unknown. One end of the junction fails to match germline, which may point to a read error. CD25-based Treg depletion was applied to purified naive CD4+ T cells. Constant-region reverse primers amplified full-length variable regions, followed by semi-nested Nested Universal Primer A PCR. TCRdb recomputed calls from the 5' RACE reads with MiXCR, one row per CDR3 protein. This sample has roughly 56,000 distinct CDR3 sequences, with nearly 30% found just once. In germline, CDR1 is DFQATT, CDR2 SNEGSKA (reference sequence). CDR3 length equals 13 residues. Study findings and constraints: Tumor-infiltrating Treg TCR alpha and beta sequences overlapped most with tumor naive CD4+ T cells, then blood naive.

The source is a female donor with breast cancer. V gene TRBV20-1 combines with J gene TRBJ1-2; D is perhaps TRBD1 (6 bases). The specimen sequenced was tumor-infiltrating naive CD4+ T cells sorted from the breast tumor. Stated subset: naive CD4+ T cells, CD4+CD45RA+CD25-. CDR3: CSATAGTPYGHTF. The CDR3 nucleotides read TGCAGTGCTACTGCCGGGACACCTTATGGCCACACCTTC.